The rows below give T cell receptor beta chains drawn from one sample of a study of Graves' ophthalmopathy and Graves' hyperthyroidism. Each CDR3 protein is one row after TCRdb ran MiXCR on the multiplex PCR reads. The sample records about 410,000 distinct CDR3 sequences, approximately 16% being singletons. The sequenced sample consisted of peripheral blood. The source of these receptors is a young woman with Graves' ophthalmopathy. Both conserved end residues are part of each CDR3. Fields, in order: CDR3 protein, J gene, V gene.

CDR3aa: CASSQYDRDEQYF; j_gene: TRBJ2-7; v_gene: TRBV7-9
CDR3aa: CASSSLALNEQYF; j_gene: TRBJ2-7; v_gene: TRBV27
CDR3aa: CASSPLDGYTF; j_gene: TRBJ1-2; v_gene: TRBV4-1
CDR3aa: CASSSDRVTPSSGANVLTF; j_gene: TRBJ2-6; v_gene: TRBV5-1
CDR3aa: CASSDSGTSNRRYF; j_gene: TRBJ2-7; v_gene: TRBV6-5
CDR3aa: CSVEDPYTVGELFF; j_gene: TRBJ2-2; v_gene: TRBV29-1
CDR3aa: CSVARDSGNTIYF; j_gene: TRBJ1-3; v_gene: TRBV29-1
CDR3aa: CASTQRLAVTPYYEQYF; j_gene: TRBJ2-7; v_gene: TRBV6-2/TRBV6-3
CDR3aa: CALRRGMNTEAFF; j_gene: TRBJ1-1; v_gene: TRBV6-1
CDR3aa: CASSPPQGYEQYF; j_gene: TRBJ2-7; v_gene: TRBV28
CDR3aa: CAWSPPRAFF; j_gene: TRBJ1-1; v_gene: TRBV30
CDR3aa: CASSLRTGMTGELFF; j_gene: TRBJ2-2; v_gene: TRBV6-5
CDR3aa: CASSLQTSLTGELFF; j_gene: TRBJ2-2; v_gene: TRBV7-2
CDR3aa: CAWSVRVVGTYGYTF; j_gene: TRBJ1-2; v_gene: TRBV30
CDR3aa: CASGPALQQYF; j_gene: TRBJ2-7; v_gene: TRBV6-5
CDR3aa: CATSGQGAYEQYF; j_gene: TRBJ2-7; v_gene: TRBV15
CDR3aa: CASTLVRRAGYTF; j_gene: TRBJ1-2; v_gene: TRBV28
CDR3aa: CSAGETQYF; j_gene: TRBJ2-5; v_gene: TRBV20-1
CDR3aa: CASSLTATDPYEQYF; j_gene: TRBJ2-7; v_gene: TRBV7-2
CDR3aa: CATSRDRTGARDTIYF; j_gene: TRBJ1-3; v_gene: TRBV15
CDR3aa: CASSSGTLSNYGYTF; j_gene: TRBJ1-2; v_gene: TRBV4-2
CDR3aa: CASSYLNSPLHF; j_gene: TRBJ1-6; v_gene: TRBV6-4
CDR3aa: CSARVAANQPQHF; j_gene: TRBJ1-5; v_gene: TRBV20-1
CDR3aa: CAWSVQRFGNTEAFF; j_gene: TRBJ1-1; v_gene: TRBV30
CDR3aa: CASSSGDIITYEQYF; j_gene: TRBJ2-7; v_gene: TRBV5-1
CDR3aa: CASSSETGMNTEAFF; j_gene: TRBJ1-1; v_gene: TRBV6-5
CDR3aa: CSTELERAFF; j_gene: TRBJ1-1; v_gene: TRBV29-1
CDR3aa: CASSPSSGGNTEAFF; j_gene: TRBJ1-1; v_gene: TRBV12-3/TRBV12-4
CDR3aa: CASSLGQGAFQQTQYF; j_gene: TRBJ2-5; v_gene: TRBV6-5
CDR3aa: CASSEGEGSTDTQYF; j_gene: TRBJ2-3; v_gene: TRBV6-4
CDR3aa: CASSERQGVRYF; j_gene: TRBJ2-4; v_gene: TRBV6-1
CDR3aa: CASSLWPGQGLADNTGELFF; j_gene: TRBJ2-2; v_gene: TRBV27
CDR3aa: CASSFRQGVERSGYTF; j_gene: TRBJ1-2; v_gene: TRBV5-1
CDR3aa: CASSTGPLGGYTF; j_gene: TRBJ1-2; v_gene: TRBV12-3/TRBV12-4
CDR3aa: CASSSETGPLGGYTF; j_gene: TRBJ1-2; v_gene: TRBV28
CDR3aa: CASSSGGMVHTGELFF; j_gene: TRBJ2-2; v_gene: TRBV7-3
CDR3aa: CASSQVAGGPGEQYF; j_gene: TRBJ2-7; v_gene: TRBV4-3
CDR3aa: CASRRRDRAYEQYF; j_gene: TRBJ2-7; v_gene: TRBV6-2/TRBV6-3
CDR3aa: CASSTPGSDYEQYF; j_gene: TRBJ2-7; v_gene: TRBV7-2
CDR3aa: CASSHRAEGAYGYTF; j_gene: TRBJ1-2; v_gene: TRBV7-2
CDR3aa: CASTSGVGGSPLHF; j_gene: TRBJ1-6; v_gene: TRBV6-5
CDR3aa: CASSSGTSGGPYEQYF; j_gene: TRBJ2-7; v_gene: TRBV7-8
CDR3aa: CAWEDDRSHEQYF; j_gene: TRBJ2-7; v_gene: TRBV30
CDR3aa: CASSSSRGGNQPQHF; j_gene: TRBJ1-5; v_gene: TRBV27
CDR3aa: CASSIMWETVTGELFF; j_gene: TRBJ2-2; v_gene: TRBV19
CDR3aa: CASKIGDEQYF; j_gene: TRBJ2-7; v_gene: TRBV19
CDR3aa: CASSPRGTGFGNTIYF; j_gene: TRBJ1-3; v_gene: TRBV11-2
CDR3aa: CSARESGEHQPQHF; j_gene: TRBJ1-5; v_gene: TRBV20-1
CDR3aa: CASTRTGGGGEQYF; j_gene: TRBJ2-7; v_gene: TRBV12-3/TRBV12-4
CDR3aa: CASSQATPNTEAFF; j_gene: TRBJ1-1; v_gene: TRBV12-3/TRBV12-4
CDR3aa: CASSPDRRGYGYTF; j_gene: TRBJ1-2; v_gene: TRBV5-1
CDR3aa: CASGQGMNTEAFF; j_gene: TRBJ1-1; v_gene: TRBV7-3
CDR3aa: CAIEEYNQETQYF; j_gene: TRBJ2-5; v_gene: TRBV25-1
CDR3aa: CASSTSGGSGANVLTF; j_gene: TRBJ2-6; v_gene: TRBV6-5
CDR3aa: CAWVTGTYEQYF; j_gene: TRBJ2-7; v_gene: TRBV30